This note documents a single T cell receptor beta chain sequence. The entry originates in a study of preoperative IRX-2 immunotherapy in early breast cancer. The length of the CDR3 is 16 residues. V shed 6 bases, J shed 4 bases, and the junction held 10 bases outside the gene matches. Germline V gives CDR1 MNHGY, CDR2 SAAAGT. Noted treatment: preoperative locoregional IRX-2 cytokine immunotherapy. Patients received preoperative, locoregional IRX-2 cytokine immunotherapy in a phase Ib study. Sequenced by immunoSEQ multiplex PCR; TCRdb stores in-frame clones only, minus some. The sample consists of 90,000 to 100,000 clones, just over 85% of them appearing once.

The chain employs TRBV6-8 and TRBJ2-7; 12 bases map to TRBD2. The sample here was tumor tissue, taken after IRX-2 immunotherapy. This TCR came from a human donor with breast cancer. The CDR3 bases are TGTGCCAGCAGCTACGGACTAGCGGGGTTTTCTTACGAGCAGTACTTC. Protein product: CASSYGLAGFSYEQYF.